This TCR beta chain was sequenced in a study of identical twins. This clonotype was counted at least ten times. No antigen is known for it. Findings of the study overall: Abundant cord blood beta clonotypes carried fewer insertions; memory repertoires showed none.

TCRdb analysed the 5' RACE reads with MiXCR anew, one entry per CDR3 protein. The repertoire holds around 550,000 distinct CDR3 sequences, with roughly 15% as singletons. The germline V gene has CDR1 SGHNT and CDR2 YENEEA. The CDR3 contains 15 residues. V trimming: 5 bases; J trimming: 2 bases; junction bases outside the gene matches: 3. The same data also contributed to another study, on yellow fever vaccine responses in identical twins.

The V call is TRBV11-3, the J call TRBJ2-1; 10 positions match TRBD1. Sequencing input: CD4+ T cells sorted from blood. The TCR comes from a woman under 30 in good health. CDR3 bases: TGTGCCAGCAGCCCGGGACAGGGGACCTACAATGAGCAGTTCTTC. This sequence encodes CASSPGQGTYNEQFF.